This entry lists 13 T cell receptor beta chains sequenced from one sample in a study of blood T cell repertoires in COVID-19. The repertoire was sequenced with immunoSEQ multiplex PCR; TCRdb's copy has only in-frame clones and lacks some. This table holds about 99,000 clones, over 65% found once. Sequenced input: peripheral blood. The source is a man aged 60-69 years with acute or convalescent COVID-19.

The chain couples TRBV6-2 or TRBV6-3 to TRBJ2-5; D is unresolved. V lost 5 bases and J lost 5, with 6 bases in between. The germline CDR1 and CDR2 sequences are MNHEY and SVGEGT. CDR3 length: 11 amino acids. The CDR3 loop is CASSKRETQYF. CDR3 in DNA: TGTGCCAGCAGTAAACGGGAGACCCAGTACTTC.

The chain carries TRBV9 and TRBJ1-1; D call uncertain. This CDR3 comprises 13 residues. Germline CDR1 is SGDLS and CDR2 is YYNGEE. The V and J ends lost 0 bases and 8 bases respectively, with 11 bases between them. CDR3 sequence: CASSVVGYAEAFF. CDR3 DNA: TGTGCCAGCAGCGTAGTCGGTTACGCCGAAGCTTTCTTT.

The chain recombines TRBV5-1 with TRBJ1-3, with D possibly matching TRBD1 (6 bases). The CDR3 loop spans 14 amino acids. Germline V gives CDR1 SGHRS, CDR2 YFSETQ. V was shortened by 4 bases and J by 6 bases, with 14 bases between the two germline ends. Here the CDR3 reads CASSGGSGENTIYF. CDR3 bases: TGCGCCAGCAGCGGGGGCTCAGGGGAAAACACCATATATTTT.

This rearrangement joins TRBV29-1 to TRBJ1-2, with D perhaps matching TRBD1 (6 bases). Looked up from germline, CDR1 is SQVTM and CDR2 is ANQGSEA. The germline V and J ends were trimmed by 3 bases and 8 bases, with 19 bases remaining between them. This CDR3 has 14 residues. Here the CDR3 reads CSVDIIDTGLGYTF. CDR3 bases: TGCAGCGTTGATATTATCGACACAGGGCTGGGCTACACCTTC.

The CDR3 spells CASSPGPLTVPALNTEAFF. The CDR3 DNA sequence: TGTGCCAGCTCACCAGGGCCCCTGACAGTCCCGGCCTTGAACACTGAAGCTTTCTTT. This rearrangement joins TRBV18 to TRBJ1-1; the D gene is possibly TRBD1 (5 bases). This CDR3 region has 19 residues. Germline CDR1 reads KGHSH; CDR2 reads LQKENI. With 2 bases removed from V and 0 bases from J, the gap between germline ends came to 22 bases.

The count of this clone is one. The rearrangement uses TRBV19 and TRBJ2-2; TRBD1 aligns across 10 bases. Looked up from germline, CDR1 is LNHDA and CDR2 is SQIVND (reference sequence). The J segment lost 4 bases and the V segment lost 5 bases, leaving 7 bases of the junction unmatched. This CDR3 has 16 residues. The CDR3 here is CASSQGQGVVTGELFF. DNA of the CDR3: TGTGCCAGTAGTCAAGGACAGGGGGTTGTCACCGGGGAGCTGTTTTTT.

In DNA, the CDR3 is TGCGCCAGCAGCTTGGATGGGACTAGCGACGAGCAGTACGTC. Translation: CASSLDGTSDEQYV. The genes are TRBV5-1 and TRBJ2-7, with TRBD2 matching 10 bases. The trim removed 0 bases at V and 5 bases at J, leaving 2 bases unmatched. This CDR3 is built from 14 residues. CDR1 SGHRS and CDR2 YFSETQ come from the germline V gene.

CDR3 loop: CSASLAVSTTDTQYF. CDR3 nucleotide sequence: TGCAGTGCTAGTCTGGCGGTCTCGACCACAGATACGCAGTATTTT. The rearrangement joins TRBV20-1 to TRBJ2-3, with D unclear. The CDR3 is 15 amino acids. V was shortened by 3 bases and J by 2 bases, with 15 bases between the two germline ends. The germline CDR1 and CDR2 sequences are DFQATT and SNEGSKA (reference sequence).

This sequence joins TRBV15 and TRBJ2-5; D is undetermined. The CDR3 is 13 amino acids. Trimming cost V 0 bases and J 4 bases, with 6 bases left between them. Germline loops: CDR1 LNHNV, CDR2 YYDKDF (reference sequence). The DNA for the CDR3 is TGTGCCACCAGCAGAGATGCTAGAGAGACCCAGTACTTC. Its translation: CATSRDARETQYF.

The rearrangement uses TRBV5-4 and TRBJ2-3; the match to TRBD1 covers 8 bases. The V segment lost 3 bases and the J segment 0 bases; nucleotides outside the gene matches: 9. Germline V gene sequence: CDR1 SGHNT, CDR2 YYREEE (reference sequence). This CDR3 comprises 17 residues. CDR3 bases: TGTGCCAGCAGCTGGGGGACAGGACCACTTAGCACAGATACGCAGTATTTT. Translated, it gives CASSWGTGPLSTDTQYF. Full variable domain (remainder filled in from reference TRBV5-4 and TRBJ2-3): ETGVTQSPTHLIKTRGQQVTLRCSSQSGHNTVSWYQQALGQGPQFIFQYYREEENGRGNFPPRFSGLQFPNYSSELNVNALELDDSALYLCASSWGTGPLSTDTQYFGPGTRLTVL.

J is TRBJ1-2 and V is TRBV9; 8 nucleotides align to TRBD1. CDR3 length equals 15 residues. The germline V gene encodes CDR1 SGDLS and CDR2 YYNGEE. J was trimmed by 4 bases and V by 9 bases; bases with no gene match: 14. CDR3 bases: TGTGCCAACTCAGGGGGCCATGACAGGACCTATGGCTACACCTTC. Its translation is CANSGGHDRTYGYTF.

V is TRBV5-1 and J is TRBJ1-4, with D unresolved. The germline V and J ends were trimmed by 4 bases and 6 bases, with 10 bases remaining between them. CDR3 length equals 13 residues. Germline CDR1 SGHRS, CDR2 YFSETQ. The DNA of the CDR3 is TGCGCCAGCAGCGGTCAGACTTATGAAAAACTGTTTTTT. This translates into CASSGQTYEKLFF. The variable domain in full, with the rest retrieved from reference TRBV5-1 and TRBJ1-4, is KAGVTQTPRYLIKTRGQQVTLSCSPISGHRSVSWYQQTPGQGLQFLFEYFSETQRNKGNFPGRFSGRQFSNSRSEMNVSTLELGDSALYLCASSGQTYEKLFFGSGTQLSVL.

V is TRBV5-4 and J is TRBJ2-1, with 7 bases fitting TRBD1. The CDR3 covers 15 residues. Germline V CDR1 and CDR2: SGHNT, YYREEE (reference sequence). Germline trimming cut 4 bases from V and 0 bases from J; bases unmatched to any gene: 4. CDR3 loop: CASSIDRASYNEQFF. The CDR3 DNA is TGTGCCAGCAGCATCGACAGGGCCTCCTACAATGAGCAGTTCTTC.